A single sample is the source of the 15 T cell receptor beta chains below, sequenced in a study of T-cell memory formation after mild COVID-19. TCRdb used MiXCR to reprocess the 5' RACE reads, holding one entry per CDR3 protein. The sample includes some 40,000 distinct CDR3 sequences, roughly 9% seen only once; the top ten take 12%. Specimen: PBMCs or a T cell subset sorted from them (not recorded which). All receptors derive from an adult woman who had mild COVID-19 (a few samples of this study predate the infection). Cell type and time point are not known.

This clonotype was seen a few times. The chain employs TRBV29-1 and TRBJ2-1, with 7 positions matching TRBD2. The CDR3 has 14 residues. Per germline, CDR1 SQVTM and CDR2 ANQGSEA. J gave up 1 base and V 4 bases, and 4 bases lay outside the gene matches. CDR3 coding DNA: TGCAGCGTTGGCGGGAGAAGATCCTACAATGAGCAGTTCTTC. Translation: CSVGGRRSYNEQFF.

This clonotype was detected ten times or more. V and J are TRBV5-5 and TRBJ1-1; TRBD1 is a possible D gene (6 bases). This CDR3 contains 12 residues. CDR1 is SGHKS and CDR2 is YYEKEE in the germline V gene (reference sequence). Trimming pared 4 bases from V and 4 bases from J, leaving 8 bases between. Written as DNA, the CDR3 is TGTGCCAGCAGCGCACAGGGCACTGAAGCTTTCTTT. Translated: CASSAQGTEAFF.

The chain links TRBV5-4 to TRBJ2-7, with D perhaps TRBD1 or TRBD2 (5 bases each). CDR1 and CDR2 (germline): SGHNT, YYREEE (reference sequence). V dropped 4 bases and J dropped 4 bases, with 12 bases sitting between them. The CDR3 runs 13 residues. CDR3 DNA sequence: TGTGCCAGCAGCGCCGGGACCCTATACGAGCAGTACTTC. Its translation: CASSAGTLYEQYF.

In this sample, this clonotype turned up many times. The genes are TRBV10-3 and TRBJ2-1; the D gene is possibly TRBD2 (6 bases). Germline values: CDR1 ENHRY, CDR2 SYGVKD. V lost 0 bases and J lost 7, with 13 bases in between. This CDR3 contains 15 residues. The CDR3 here is CAISESITGSNEQFF. The CDR3 nucleotides read TGTGCCATCAGTGAGTCGATAACCGGGAGTAATGAGCAGTTCTTC.

The V call is TRBV20-1, the J call TRBJ2-5, with D perhaps being TRBD1 or TRBD2 (7 bases each). The CDR3 has 14 amino acids. Deletions cut 5 bases from V and 2 bases from J, with 15 bases between. Germline V lookup: CDR1 DFQATT, CDR2 SNEGSKA (reference sequence). The CDR3 reads CSAPRGREQETQYF. The CDR3 region has the DNA TGCAGTGCTCCGAGGGGGCGGGAGCAAGAGACCCAGTACTTC.

Remarks on this clonotype: A read error may produce the germline difference seen at one junction end. This chain connects TRBV11-3 to TRBJ1-5; a possible D gene is TRBD1 (6 bases). Germline values: CDR1 SGHNT, CDR2 YENEEA. This CDR3 is 19 amino acids long. The CDR3 is CAISPTGNFPAYSNQPQHF. The CDR3 DNA is TGTGCCATCAGCCCGACAGGAAACTTCCCCGCCTATAGCAATCAGCCCCAGCATTTT.

The chain employs TRBV6-5 and TRBJ1-6; D perhaps matches TRBD1 (6 bases). Germline-derived CDR1 and CDR2 are MNHEY and SVGAGI. The CDR3 has 16 amino acids. Trimming left V 4 bases short and J 6 bases short, with 16 bases between. DNA of the CDR3: TGTGCCAGCAGTTCCCGCCCGACAGGAATTAATTCACCCCTCCACTTT. This codes for CASSSRPTGINSPLHF.

V and J are TRBV25-1 and TRBJ1-4; no clear D. This CDR3 region has 12 residues. V was shortened by 7 bases and J by 5 bases, with 8 bases between the two germline ends. Germline V gene sequence: CDR1 MGHDK, CDR2 SYGVNS. CDR3 residues: CASTGSNEKLFF. The CDR3 DNA sequence: TGTGCCAGCACCGGCTCCAATGAAAAACTGTTTTTT.

The table lists this clonotype with a few counts. The rearrangement joins TRBV30 to TRBJ2-3; D gene ambiguous. Germline assignment: CDR1 GTSNPN and CDR2 SVGIG (reference sequence). The CDR3 totals 12 residues. The ends were cut back, 1 base at V and 0 bases at J, with 2 bases in the middle. The CDR3 sequence is CAWSESTDTQYF. The CDR3 DNA is TGTGCCTGGAGTGAGAGCACAGATACGCAGTATTTT.

This clonotype was seen more than once but under ten times. The genes are TRBV20-1 and TRBJ2-5; TRBD2 agrees at 9 bases. V shed 4 bases, J shed 3 bases, and the junction held 6 bases outside the gene matches. The CDR3 has 14 residues. CDR1 is DFQATT, CDR2 SNEGSKA, per germline (reference sequence). CDR3 in amino acids: CSAIRGGGEETQYF. The CDR3 DNA reads as TGCAGTGCTATTCGAGGCGGGGGGGAAGAGACCCAGTACTTC.

The V gene is TRBV18, the J gene TRBJ2-7; TRBD1 matches 11 bases. The germline V gene has CDR1 KGHSH and CDR2 LQKENI. This CDR3 region has 15 residues. With 3 bases clipped from V and 6 bases from J, the junction kept 7 bases outside the gene matches. CDR3 amino acids: CASSPAGTGGFEQYF. CDR3 coding DNA: TGTGCCAGCTCACCCGCCGGGACAGGGGGTTTCGAGCAGTACTTC.

This clonotype was counted many times. The gene calls are TRBV7-8 and TRBJ2-1, with D possibly TRBD1 on 6 matching bases. This CDR3 is built from 15 residues. The V end lost 0 bases, the J end lost 7 bases, and 13 bases lay between the germline ends. From germline, CDR1 is SGHVS and CDR2 FQNEAQ. CDR3: CASSLAGYRGNEQFF. The CDR3 DNA is TGTGCCAGCAGCTTAGCCGGTTATAGGGGGAATGAGCAGTTCTTC.

This clonotype was seen more than once but under ten times. This chain joins TRBV5-8 and TRBJ1-2; tentatively, D is TRBD1 (6 bases). Germline lookup yields CDR1 SGHTS and CDR2 YDEGEE. The CDR3 extends over 14 amino acids. V was clipped by 0 bases and J by 7 bases, with 13 bases between them. CDR3: CASSLAGGPAGYTF. The CDR3 bases are TGTGCCAGCAGCTTGGCCGGGGGGCCAGCTGGCTACACCTTC.

This clonotype was detected only a few times. CDR3 amino acids: CASSRFTAYNEQFF. The CDR3 DNA sequence: TGTGCCAGCAGTCGGTTTACAGCCTACAATGAGCAGTTCTTC. This rearrangement joins TRBV25-1 to TRBJ2-1; D unresolved. V was shortened by 5 bases and J by 2 bases, with 10 bases between the two germline ends. The germline V gene has CDR1 MGHDK and CDR2 SYGVNS. The CDR3 sequence is 14 residues long.

The V gene is TRBV9, the J gene TRBJ2-2; weak D call: TRBD2 (7 bases). Trimming stripped 7 bases from V and 6 bases from J, with 22 bases between. This CDR3 is built from 16 residues. Germline CDR1 SGDLS, CDR2 YYNGEE. The CDR3 reads CASGGAGATVAGELFF. CDR3 DNA: TGTGCCAGCGGAGGGGCGGGGGCCACTGTCGCCGGGGAGCTGTTTTTT.